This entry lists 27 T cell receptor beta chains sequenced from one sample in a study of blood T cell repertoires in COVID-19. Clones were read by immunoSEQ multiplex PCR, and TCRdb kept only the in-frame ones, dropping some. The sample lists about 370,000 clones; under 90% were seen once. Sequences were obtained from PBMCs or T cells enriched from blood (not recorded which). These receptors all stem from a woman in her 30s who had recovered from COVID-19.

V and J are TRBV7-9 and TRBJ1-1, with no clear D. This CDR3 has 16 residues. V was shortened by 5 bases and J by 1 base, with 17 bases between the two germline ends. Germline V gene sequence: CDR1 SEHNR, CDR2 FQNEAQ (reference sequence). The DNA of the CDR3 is TGTGCCAGCAGCCGAAATCCTAGAAAAAGGAACACTGAAGCTTTCTTT. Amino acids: CASSRNPRKRNTEAFF.

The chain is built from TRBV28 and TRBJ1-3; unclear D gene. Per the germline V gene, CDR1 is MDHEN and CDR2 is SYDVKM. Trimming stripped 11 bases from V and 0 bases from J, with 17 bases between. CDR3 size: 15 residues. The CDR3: CAARTGKSSGNTIYF. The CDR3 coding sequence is TGTGCCGCCCGGACGGGGAAGAGCTCTGGAAACACCATATATTTT. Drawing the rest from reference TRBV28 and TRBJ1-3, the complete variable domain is DVKVTQSSRYLVKRTGEKVFLECVQDMDHENMFWYRQDPGLGLRLIYFSYDVKMKEKGDIPEGYSVSREKKERFSLILESASTNQTSMYLCAARTGKSSGNTIYFGEGSWLTVV.

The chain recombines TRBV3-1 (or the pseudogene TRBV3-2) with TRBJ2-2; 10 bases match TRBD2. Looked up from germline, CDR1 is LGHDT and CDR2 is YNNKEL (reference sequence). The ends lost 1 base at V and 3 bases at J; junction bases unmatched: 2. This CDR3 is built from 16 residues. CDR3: CASSQVTSGDTGELFF. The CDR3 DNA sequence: TGTGCCAGCAGCCAAGTAACTAGCGGGGACACCGGGGAGCTGTTTTTT.

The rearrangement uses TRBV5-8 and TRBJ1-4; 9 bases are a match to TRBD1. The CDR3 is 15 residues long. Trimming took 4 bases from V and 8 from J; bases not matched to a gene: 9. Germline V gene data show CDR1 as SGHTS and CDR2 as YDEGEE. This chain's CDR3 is CASSVGQGSREKLFF. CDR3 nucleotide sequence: TGTGCCAGCAGCGTAGGACAGGGGTCAAGGGAAAAACTGTTTTTT.

This chain's CDR3 is CASSVEGQQTGNTIYF. CDR3 in DNA: TGTGCCAGCAGCGTAGAGGGACAGCAGACTGGAAACACCATATATTTT. This sequence joins TRBV9 and TRBJ1-3; 7 nucleotides line up with TRBD1. Unmatched junction bases numbered 5, after V lost 0 bases and J lost 2 bases. This CDR3 is built from 16 residues. CDR1 and CDR2 from the germline V gene are SGDLS and YYNGEE. Variable domain in full (rest from reference TRBV9 and TRBJ1-3): DSGVTQTPKHLITATGQRVTLRCSPRSGDLSVYWYQQSLDQGLQFLIQYYNGEERAKGNILERFSAQQFPDLHSELNLSSLELGDSALYFCASSVEGQQTGNTIYFGEGSWLTVV.

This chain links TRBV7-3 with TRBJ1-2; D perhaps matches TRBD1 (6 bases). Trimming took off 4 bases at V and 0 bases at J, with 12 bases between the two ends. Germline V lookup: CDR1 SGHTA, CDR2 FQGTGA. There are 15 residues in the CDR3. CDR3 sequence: CASSSRNRANYGYTF. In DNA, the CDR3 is TGTGCCAGCAGCTCGAGGAACAGGGCTAACTATGGCTACACCTTC.

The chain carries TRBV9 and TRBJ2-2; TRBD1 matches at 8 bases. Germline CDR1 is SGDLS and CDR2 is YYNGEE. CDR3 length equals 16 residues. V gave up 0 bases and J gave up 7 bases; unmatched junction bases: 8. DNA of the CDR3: TGTGCCAGCAGCGTAGCTCCGACAGGGGTAGTCGGGGAGCTGTTTTTT. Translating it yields CASSVAPTGVVGELFF.

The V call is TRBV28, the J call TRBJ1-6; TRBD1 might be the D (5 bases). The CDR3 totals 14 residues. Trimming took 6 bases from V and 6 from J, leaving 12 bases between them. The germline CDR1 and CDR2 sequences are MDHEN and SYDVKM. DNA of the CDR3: TGTGCCAGCAGACCGGGACTGGTTAATTCACCCCTCCACTTT. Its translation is CASRPGLVNSPLHF. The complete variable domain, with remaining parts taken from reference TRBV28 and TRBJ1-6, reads DVKVTQSSRYLVKRTGEKVFLECVQDMDHENMFWYRQDPGLGLRLIYFSYDVKMKEKGDIPEGYSVSREKKERFSLILESASTNQTSMYLCASRPGLVNSPLHFGNGTRLTVT.

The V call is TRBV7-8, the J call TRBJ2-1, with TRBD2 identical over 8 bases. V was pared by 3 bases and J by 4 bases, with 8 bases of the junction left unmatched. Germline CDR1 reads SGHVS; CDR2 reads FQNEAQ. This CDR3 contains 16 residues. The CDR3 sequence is CASSFSSGYLYNEQFF. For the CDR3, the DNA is TGTGCCAGCAGCTTCTCTAGCGGGTACTTATACAATGAGCAGTTCTTC.

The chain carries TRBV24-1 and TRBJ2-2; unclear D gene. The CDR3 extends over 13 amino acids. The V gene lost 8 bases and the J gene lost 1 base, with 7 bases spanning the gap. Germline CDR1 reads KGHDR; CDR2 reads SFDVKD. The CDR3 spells CATISGNTGELFF. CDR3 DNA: TGTGCCACCATCTCCGGGAACACCGGGGAGCTGTTTTTT.

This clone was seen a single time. The CDR3 sequence is CASRMGGETEAFF. The CDR3 DNA follows: TGCGCCAGCAGGATGGGAGGGGAGACTGAAGCTTTCTTT. The chain combines TRBV5-1 with TRBJ1-1, with D maybe TRBD1 (5 bases). The CDR3 totals 13 residues. Germline CDR1 and CDR2: SGHRS and YFSETQ. The V and J ends lost 5 bases and 5 bases respectively, with 13 bases between them.

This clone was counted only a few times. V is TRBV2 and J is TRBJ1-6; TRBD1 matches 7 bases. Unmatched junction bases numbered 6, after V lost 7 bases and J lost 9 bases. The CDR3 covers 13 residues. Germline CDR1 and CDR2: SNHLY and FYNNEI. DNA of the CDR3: TGTGCCAGCAAGGCGACAGGGACTTCACCCCTCCACTTT. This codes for CASKATGTSPLHF.

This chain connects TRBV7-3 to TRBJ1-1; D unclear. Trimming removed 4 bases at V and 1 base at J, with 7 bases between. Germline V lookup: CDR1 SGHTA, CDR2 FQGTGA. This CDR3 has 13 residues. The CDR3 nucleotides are TGTGCCAGCAGCTCTAATAGGAACACTGAAGCTTTCTTT. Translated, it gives CASSSNRNTEAFF.

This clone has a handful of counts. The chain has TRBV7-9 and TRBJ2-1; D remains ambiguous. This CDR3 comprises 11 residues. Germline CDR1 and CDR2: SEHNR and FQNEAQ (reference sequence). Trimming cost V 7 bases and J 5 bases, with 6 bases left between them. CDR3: CASNLNNEQFF. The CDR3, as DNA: TGTGCCAGCAACCTAAACAATGAGCAGTTCTTC.

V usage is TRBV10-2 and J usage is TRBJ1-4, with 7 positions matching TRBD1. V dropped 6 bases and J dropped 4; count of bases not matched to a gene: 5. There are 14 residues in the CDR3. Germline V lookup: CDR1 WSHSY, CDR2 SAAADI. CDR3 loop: CASSQQGINEKLFF. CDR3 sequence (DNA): TGCGCCAGCAGCCAACAGGGGATTAATGAAAAACTGTTTTTT.

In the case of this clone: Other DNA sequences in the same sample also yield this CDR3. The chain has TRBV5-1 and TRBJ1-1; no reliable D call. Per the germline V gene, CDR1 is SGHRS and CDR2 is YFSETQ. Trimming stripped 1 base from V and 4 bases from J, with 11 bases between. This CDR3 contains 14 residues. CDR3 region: CASSLTGGGTEAFF. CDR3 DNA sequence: TGCGCCAGCAGCTTGACGGGCGGAGGCACTGAAGCTTTCTTT.

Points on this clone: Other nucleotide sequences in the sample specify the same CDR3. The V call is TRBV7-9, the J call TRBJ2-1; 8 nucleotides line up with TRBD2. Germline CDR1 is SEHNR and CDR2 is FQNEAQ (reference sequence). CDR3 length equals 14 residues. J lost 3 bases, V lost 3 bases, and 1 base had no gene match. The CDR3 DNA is TGTGCCAGCAGCTTGCTAGCGGGCTACAATGAGCAGTTCTTC. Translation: CASSLLAGYNEQFF.

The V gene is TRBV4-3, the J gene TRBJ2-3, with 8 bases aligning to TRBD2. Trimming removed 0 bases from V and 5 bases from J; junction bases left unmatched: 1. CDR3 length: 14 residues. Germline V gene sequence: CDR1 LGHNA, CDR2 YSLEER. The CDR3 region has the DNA TGCGCCAGCAGCCAAGAAGCGGGGGTAGATACGCAGTATTTT. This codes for CASSQEAGVDTQYF.

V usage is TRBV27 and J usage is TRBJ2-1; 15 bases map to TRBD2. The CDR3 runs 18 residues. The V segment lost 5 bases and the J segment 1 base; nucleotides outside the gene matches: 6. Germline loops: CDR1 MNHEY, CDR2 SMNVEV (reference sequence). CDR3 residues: CASSKRGTSGRSYNEQFF. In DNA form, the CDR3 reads TGTGCCAGCAGTAAACGTGGGACTAGCGGGAGGTCCTACAATGAGCAGTTCTTC.

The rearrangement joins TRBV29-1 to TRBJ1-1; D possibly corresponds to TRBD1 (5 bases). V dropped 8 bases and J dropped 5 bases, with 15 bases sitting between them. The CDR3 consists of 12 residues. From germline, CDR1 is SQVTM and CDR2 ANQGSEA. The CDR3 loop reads CSSGRGLTEAFF. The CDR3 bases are TGCAGCTCTGGGAGGGGCTTAACTGAAGCTTTCTTT. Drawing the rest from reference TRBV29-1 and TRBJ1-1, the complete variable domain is SAVISQKPSRDICQRGTSLTIQCQVDSQVTMMFWYRQQPGQSLTLIATANQGSEATYESGFVIDKFPISRPNLTFSTLTVSNMSPEDSSIYLCSSGRGLTEAFFGQGTRLTVV.

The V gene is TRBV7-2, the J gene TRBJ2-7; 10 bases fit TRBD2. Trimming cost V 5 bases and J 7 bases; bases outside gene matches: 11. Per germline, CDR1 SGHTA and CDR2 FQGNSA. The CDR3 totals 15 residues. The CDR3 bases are TGTGCCAGCAGCAGAGCGGGGGGGCCCTTGGGGGAGCAGTACTTC. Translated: CASSRAGGPLGEQYF.

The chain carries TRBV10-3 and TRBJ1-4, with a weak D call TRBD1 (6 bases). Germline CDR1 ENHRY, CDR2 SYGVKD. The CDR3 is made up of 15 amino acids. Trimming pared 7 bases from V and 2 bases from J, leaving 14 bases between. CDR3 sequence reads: CAIKGGQGTNEKLFF. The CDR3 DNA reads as TGTGCCATCAAGGGTGGGCAGGGGACTAATGAAAAACTGTTTTTT.

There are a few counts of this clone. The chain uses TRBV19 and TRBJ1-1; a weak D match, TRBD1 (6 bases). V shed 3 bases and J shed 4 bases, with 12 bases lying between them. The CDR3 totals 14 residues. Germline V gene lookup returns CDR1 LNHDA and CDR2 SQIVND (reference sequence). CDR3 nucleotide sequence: TGTGCCAGTAGTATGGTGCCCAGGGGCACTGAAGCTTTCTTT. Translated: CASSMVPRGTEAFF.

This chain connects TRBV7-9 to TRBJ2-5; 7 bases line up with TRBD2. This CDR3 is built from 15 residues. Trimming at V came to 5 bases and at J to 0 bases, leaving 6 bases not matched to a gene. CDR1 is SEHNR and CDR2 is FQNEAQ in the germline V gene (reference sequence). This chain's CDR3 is CASSGRGRDQETQYF. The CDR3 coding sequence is TGTGCCAGCAGCGGGAGGGGTCGGGACCAAGAGACCCAGTACTTC.

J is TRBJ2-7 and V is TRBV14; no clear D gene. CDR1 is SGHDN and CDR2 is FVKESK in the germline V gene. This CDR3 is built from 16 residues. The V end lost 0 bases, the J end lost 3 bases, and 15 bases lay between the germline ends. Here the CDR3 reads CASSQDFDNHFYEQYF. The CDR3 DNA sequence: TGTGCCAGCAGCCAAGATTTTGATAACCACTTCTACGAGCAGTACTTC.

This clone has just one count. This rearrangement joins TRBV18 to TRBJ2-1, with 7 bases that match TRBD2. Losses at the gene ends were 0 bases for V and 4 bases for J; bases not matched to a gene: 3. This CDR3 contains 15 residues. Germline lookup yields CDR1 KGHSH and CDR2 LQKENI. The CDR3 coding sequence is TGTGCCAGCTCACCACCGGGGGAGGGGTACAATGAGCAGTTCTTC. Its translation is CASSPPGEGYNEQFF.

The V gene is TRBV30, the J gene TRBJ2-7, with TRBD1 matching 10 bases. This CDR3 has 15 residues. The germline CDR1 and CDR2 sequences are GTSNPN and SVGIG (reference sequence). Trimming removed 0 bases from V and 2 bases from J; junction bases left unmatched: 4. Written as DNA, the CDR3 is TGTGCCTGGAGTGTCACGGACAGGGGGACCTACGAGCAGTACTTC. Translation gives CAWSVTDRGTYEQYF.